This T cell receptor (beta chain) appears in the sequencing data of a study of T-cell reconstitution after alpha-beta-depleted transplantation in children. At least ten counts were recorded for this clonotype. A library of TCRbeta sequences, prepared with unique molecular identifiers, was generated. TCRdb passed the PCR reads through MiXCR, listing each CDR3 protein once. The data contain over 150,000 distinct CDR3 sequences, roughly 7% of them singletons. Trimming left V 6 bases short and J 1 base short, with 12 bases between. Looked up from germline, CDR1 is MNHEY and CDR2 is SVGAGI. CDR3 length equals 15 residues.

This chain links TRBV6-5 with TRBJ2-2; possibly TRBD1 or TRBD2 for D (5 bases each). This TCR came from a boy between 2 and 10 years old with acute lymphoblastic leukemia, due to receive a stem cell transplant. The sample in question was PBMCs, obtained before TCRalphabeta/CD19-depleted stem cell transplant. CDR3 nucleotides: TGTGCCAGCAGGGGGGAACAGATGAACACCGGGGAGCTGTTTTTT. It codes for CASRGEQMNTGELFF.